Sequencing of this T cell receptor beta chain was carried out in a study of spatial heterogeneity in lung cancer. The wider study: More beta-chain than alpha-chain sequences were consistently detected.

Ten or more counts support this clonotype. MiXCR, applied by TCRdb to the 5' RACE reads, yields one record per CDR3 protein. The sample holds 35,000 to 45,000 distinct CDR3 sequences, around 5.5% seen once. CDR1 is SGHDN and CDR2 is FVKESK in the germline V gene. This CDR3 is built from 12 residues. V shed 4 bases and J shed 7 bases, with 8 bases lying between them. The sample's time point: sample taken at primary tumor resection. Unsorted tumor, nontumor lung tissue or cryopreserved PBMC supplied the whole RNA. The donors comprised about 65 untreated early-stage non-small cell lung cancer patients. The sequence was obtained from a female donor with early-stage non-small cell lung cancer. Sequenced material: PBMCs, taken at surgery. The chain employs TRBV14 and TRBJ2-1; no firm D call. The CDR3 sequence is CASSRGWNEQFF. CDR3 sequence (DNA): TGTGCCAGCAGCCGTGGGTGGAATGAGCAGTTCTTC. The whole variable domain, filled in from reference TRBV14 and TRBJ2-1, reads EAGVTQFPSHSVIEKGQTVTLRCDPISGHDNLYWYRRVMGKEIKFLLHFVKESKQDESGMPNNRFLAERTGGTYSTLKVQPAELEDSGVYFCASSRGWNEQFFGPGTRLTVL.